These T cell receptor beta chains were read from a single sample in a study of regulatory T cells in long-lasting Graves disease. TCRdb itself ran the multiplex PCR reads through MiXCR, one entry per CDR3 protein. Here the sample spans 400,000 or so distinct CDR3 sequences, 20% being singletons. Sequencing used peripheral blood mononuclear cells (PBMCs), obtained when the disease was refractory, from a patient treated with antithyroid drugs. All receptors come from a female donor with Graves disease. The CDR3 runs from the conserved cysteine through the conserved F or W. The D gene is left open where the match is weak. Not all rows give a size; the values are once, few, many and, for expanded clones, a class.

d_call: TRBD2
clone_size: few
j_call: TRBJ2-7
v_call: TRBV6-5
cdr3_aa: CASSYGAGPYEQYF
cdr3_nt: TGTGCCAGCAGTTACGGAGCGGGGCCCTACGAGCAGTACTTC

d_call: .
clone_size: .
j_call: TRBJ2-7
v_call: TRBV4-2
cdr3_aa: CASSQGLVNEQYF
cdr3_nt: TGTGCCAGCAGCCAAGGCCTAGTCAACGAGCAGTACTTC

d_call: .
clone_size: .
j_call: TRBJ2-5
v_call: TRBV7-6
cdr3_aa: CASSLAGAASAWETQYF
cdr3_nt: TGTGCCAGCAGCTTAGCGGGAGCGGCCAGTGCCTGGGAGACCCAGTACTTC

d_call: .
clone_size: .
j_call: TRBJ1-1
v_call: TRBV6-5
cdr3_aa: CASSYSSQATVNAEAFF
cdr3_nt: TGTGCCAGCAGTTACTCGAGCCAGGCCACCGTGAACGCTGAAGCTTTCTTT

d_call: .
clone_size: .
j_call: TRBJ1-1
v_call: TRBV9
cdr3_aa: CASSLTPGVGTEAFF
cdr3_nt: TGTGCCAGCAGCCTAACCCCAGGGGTTGGCACTGAAGCTTTCTTT

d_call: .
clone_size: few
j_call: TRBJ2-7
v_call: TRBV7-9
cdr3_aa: CASSLSGIGEQYF
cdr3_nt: TGTGCCAGCAGCCTGAGCGGAATTGGCGAGCAGTACTTC

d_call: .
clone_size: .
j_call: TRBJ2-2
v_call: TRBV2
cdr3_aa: CASSQQGTGELFF
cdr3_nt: TGTGCCAGCAGCCAACAGGGCACCGGGGAGCTGTTTTTT

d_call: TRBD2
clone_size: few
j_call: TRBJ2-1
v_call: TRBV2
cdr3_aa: CASSTGGGDEQFF
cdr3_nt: TGTGCCAGCAGTACCGGCGGGGGGGATGAGCAGTTCTTC

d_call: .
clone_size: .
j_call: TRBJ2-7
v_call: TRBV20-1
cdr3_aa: CSARGRGQGYEQYF
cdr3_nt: TGCAGTGCTAGGGGCCGAGGGCAGGGCTACGAGCAGTACTTC

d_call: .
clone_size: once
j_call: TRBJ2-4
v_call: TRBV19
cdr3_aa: CASSISLGGSWFKYF
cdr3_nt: TGTGCCAGTAGTATAAGTCTTGGAGGGTCTTGGTTCAAGTACTTC

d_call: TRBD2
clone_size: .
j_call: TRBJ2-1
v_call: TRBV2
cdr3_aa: CASSSGSTSGRSEQFF
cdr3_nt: TGTGCCAGCAGTTCAGGGTCGACTAGCGGGAGGTCAGAGCAGTTCTTC

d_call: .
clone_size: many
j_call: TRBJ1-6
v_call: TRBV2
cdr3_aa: CATRADYNSPLHF
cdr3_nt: TGTGCCACCAGGGCCGATTATAATTCACCCCTCCACTTT

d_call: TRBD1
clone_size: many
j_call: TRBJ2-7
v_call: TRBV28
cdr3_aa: CASRPTGTGLYEQYF
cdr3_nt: TGTGCCAGCAGACCTACCGGGACAGGTCTCTACGAGCAGTACTTC

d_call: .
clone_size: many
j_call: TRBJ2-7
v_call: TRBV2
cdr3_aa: CASMATEQYF
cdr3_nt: TGTGCCAGCATGGCAACCGAGCAGTACTTC

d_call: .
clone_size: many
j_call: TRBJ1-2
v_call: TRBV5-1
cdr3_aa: CASRGVGFYGYTF
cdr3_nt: TGCGCCAGCAGGGGTGTAGGGTTCTATGGCTACACCTTC

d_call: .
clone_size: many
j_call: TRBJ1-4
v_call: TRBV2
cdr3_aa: CASSESPGNEKLFF
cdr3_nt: TGTGCCAGCAGTGAAAGTCCGGGAAATGAAAAACTGTTTTTT

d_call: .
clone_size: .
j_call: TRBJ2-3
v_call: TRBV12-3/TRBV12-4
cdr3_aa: CASSLIGDTQYF
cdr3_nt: TGTGCCAGCAGTTTAATAGGTGATACGCAGTATTTT

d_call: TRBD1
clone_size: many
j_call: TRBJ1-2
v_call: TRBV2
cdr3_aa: CASTILTGGGYTF
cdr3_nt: TGTGCCAGCACTATCCTTACAGGGGGTGGCTACACCTTC

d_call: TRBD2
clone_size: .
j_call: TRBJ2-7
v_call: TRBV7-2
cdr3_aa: CASSLGTSGHEQYF
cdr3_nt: TGTGCCAGCAGCTTAGGGACTAGCGGCCACGAGCAGTACTTC

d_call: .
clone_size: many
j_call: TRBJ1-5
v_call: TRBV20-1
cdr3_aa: CSARDSSNQPQHF
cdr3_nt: TGCAGTGCTAGGGACAGCAGCAATCAGCCCCAGCATTTT